Below, 17 T cell receptor beta chains from the same sample are listed, as sequenced in a study of chemoradiotherapy in HPV16-positive cancers. The repertoire was sequenced with immunoSEQ multiplex PCR; TCRdb's copy has only in-frame clones and lacks some. The table records 12,000 or so clones, about 87% of them present only once. This specimen consisted of blood, obtained from a patient who underwent chemoradiotherapy. Source of these receptors: a human donor with HPV-associated anogenital cancer.

This clone was observed a handful of times. This rearrangement joins TRBV6-5 to TRBJ1-6; D remains unclear. Trimming left V 8 bases short and J 7 bases short, with 9 bases between. CDR1 MNHEY and CDR2 SVGAGI come from the germline V gene. The CDR3 length is 12 residues. The CDR3 sequence is CASRSPNSPLHF. The CDR3 coding sequence is TGTGCCAGCCGATCCCCGAATTCACCCCTCCACTTT.

This chain links TRBV27 with TRBJ1-1; no clear D. In germline, CDR1 is MNHEY, CDR2 SMNVEV (reference sequence). CDR3 length equals 12 residues. V lost 9 bases and J 4 bases, leaving 12 bases between the germline ends. CDR3 residues: CASRSLGTEAFF. CDR3 coding DNA: TGTGCCAGTCGATCCTTGGGCACTGAAGCTTTCTTT.

The CDR3 nucleotides read TGCGCCAGCAGCTTTTTTGATACGAACACCGGGGAGCTGTTTTTT. The encoded protein is CASSFFDTNTGELFF. The chain carries TRBV5-1 and TRBJ2-2, with D hard to call. The V gene's germline CDR1 is SGHRS and CDR2 YFSETQ. The germline V and J ends were trimmed by 2 bases and 0 bases, with 8 bases remaining between them. The CDR3 extends over 15 amino acids. Filled out from reference TRBV5-1 and TRBJ2-2, the complete variable domain reads KAGVTQTPRYLIKTRGQQVTLSCSPISGHRSVSWYQQTPGQGLQFLFEYFSETQRNKGNFPGRFSGRQFSNSRSEMNVSTLELGDSALYLCASSFFDTNTGELFFGEGSRLTVL.

This clone has only one observation. The V call is TRBV7-6, the J call TRBJ2-2, with TRBD2 as a possible D gene (6 bases). In germline, CDR1 is SGHVS, CDR2 FNYEAQ. Trimming removed 6 bases at V and 4 bases at J, with 15 bases between. The CDR3 runs to 15 residues. CDR3 region: CASSGRRASTGELFF. Here the CDR3 DNA reads TGTGCCAGCAGTGGGAGGCGAGCAAGCACCGGGGAGCTGTTTTTT.

The rearrangement joins TRBV2 to TRBJ1-6, with D possibly being TRBD1 (6 bases). From germline, CDR1 is SNHLY and CDR2 FYNNEI. This CDR3 is built from 19 residues. V gave up 2 bases and J gave up 0 bases, with 17 bases separating them. The CDR3 loop reads CASSEPEDRPSSYNSPLHF. The DNA for the CDR3 is TGTGCCAGCAGTGAACCGGAAGACAGGCCAAGCTCCTATAATTCACCCCTCCACTTT.

This clone was seen more than once but under ten times. CDR3 region: CSVEGNTYGYTF. The DNA for the CDR3 is TGCAGCGTTGAGGGGAATACCTATGGCTACACCTTC. The J gene is TRBJ1-2, the V gene TRBV29-1; D ambiguous. V was trimmed by 3 bases and J by 4 bases, leaving 9 bases between them. CDR1 is SQVTM, CDR2 ANQGSEA, per germline. The CDR3 loop spans 12 amino acids.

This clone was observed once. The CDR3: CASSLGTGGLETQYF. DNA of the CDR3: TGTGCCAGCAGCTTAGGGACAGGGGGCCTCGAGACCCAGTACTTC. This chain links TRBV7-7 with TRBJ2-5; 11 bases match TRBD1. This CDR3 region has 15 residues. V trimming: 1 base; J trimming: 5 bases; junction bases outside the gene matches: 3. Germline CDR1 is SSHAT and CDR2 is FNYEAQ (reference sequence).

The chain joins TRBV11-2 to TRBJ1-2; D unclear. This CDR3 is 9 amino acids long. Trimming stripped 9 bases from V and 8 bases from J, with 7 bases between. The germline gives CDR1 SGHAT, CDR2 FQNNGV. CDR3 nucleotides: TGTGCCAGTTGCTTGGGCTACACCTTC. It specifies CASCLGYTF.

This rearrangement joins TRBV5-1 to TRBJ2-3; the match to TRBD1 covers 10 bases. Germline V gives CDR1 SGHRS, CDR2 YFSETQ. Trimming at V came to 3 bases and at J to 1 base, leaving 14 bases not matched to a gene. CDR3 length equals 19 residues. CDR3 loop: CASSSRPPGQGRGTDTQYF. The CDR3 DNA is TGCGCCAGCAGCTCACGTCCCCCGGGACAGGGGCGAGGCACAGATACGCAGTATTTT.

V is TRBV30 and J is TRBJ1-3; 9 bases align to TRBD1. Unmatched junction bases numbered 6, after V lost 6 bases and J lost 0 bases. Looked up from germline, CDR1 is GTSNPN and CDR2 is SVGIG (reference sequence). The CDR3 sequence is 15 residues long. CDR3 DNA sequence: TGTGCCTGCGAGACAGGGGGGGTCTCTGGAAACACCATATATTTT. Translating gives CACETGGVSGNTIYF.

The CDR3 DNA is TGTGCCAGCAGCTTTGGACAGGGGAGCCTCCGAGGCGGCTACACCTTC. This translates into CASSFGQGSLRGGYTF. The V call is TRBV14, the J call TRBJ1-2; 9 nucleotides line up with TRBD1. Germline lookup yields CDR1 SGHDN and CDR2 FVKESK. The CDR3 runs 16 residues. The V segment lost 5 bases and the J segment 8 bases; nucleotides outside the gene matches: 15.

The V call is TRBV27, the J call TRBJ2-2; maybe TRBD2 (6 bases). The V end lost 7 bases, the J end lost 4 bases, and 13 bases lay between the germline ends. The germline V gene encodes CDR1 MNHEY and CDR2 SMNVEV (reference sequence). The CDR3 consists of 14 residues. As DNA, the CDR3 is TGTGCCAGCAAGAAAATGGGGGGCACCGGGGAGCTGTTTTTT. Encoded protein: CASKKMGGTGELFF.

The chain carries TRBV5-1 and TRBJ1-5; no clear D. Trimming stripped 4 bases from V and 1 base from J, with 6 bases between. CDR3 length: 13 amino acids. Germline CDR1 and CDR2: SGHRS and YFSETQ. The CDR3 region has the DNA TGCGCCAGCAGCCCGGACAGCAATCAGCCCCAGCATTTT. It specifies CASSPDSNQPQHF.

The rearrangement uses TRBV2 and TRBJ2-7; 8 bases align to TRBD1. The CDR3 runs to 14 residues. The ends lost 4 bases at V and 3 bases at J; junction bases unmatched: 5. Germline V gene sequence: CDR1 SNHLY, CDR2 FYNNEI. The CDR3 coding sequence is TGTGCCAGCAGTGGAACTACAGGGGGCTACGAGCAGTACGTC. Its protein product is CASSGTTGGYEQYV.

The chain employs TRBV7-9 and TRBJ2-3; 8 bases map to TRBD1. Per germline, CDR1 SEHNR and CDR2 FQNEAQ (reference sequence). This CDR3 is 15 amino acids long. Trimming removed 5 bases from V and 3 bases from J; junction bases left unmatched: 7. DNA of the CDR3: TGTGCCAGCAGCCCGGGACAGGTGATGACAGATACGCAGTATTTT. The encoded protein is CASSPGQVMTDTQYF.

The chain has TRBV15 and TRBJ1-2; D might be TRBD1 (6 bases). CDR1 LNHNV and CDR2 YYDKDF come from the germline V gene (reference sequence). CDR3 size: 13 residues. V dropped 0 bases and J dropped 6 bases, with 8 bases sitting between them. CDR3 sequence: CATSREEGDGYTF. The CDR3 DNA follows: TGTGCCACCAGCAGAGAGGAGGGGGATGGCTACACCTTC.

This clone was counted between two and nine times. This rearrangement joins TRBV25-1 to TRBJ2-1, with 10 bases lining up with TRBD1. In germline, CDR1 is MGHDK, CDR2 SYGVNS. The CDR3 totals 15 residues. V shed 4 bases and J 5 bases; nucleotides not matched to a gene: 5. The CDR3 protein is CASSGRDRGDNEQFF. CDR3 nucleotide sequence: TGTGCCAGCAGTGGCCGGGACAGGGGTGACAATGAGCAGTTCTTC. Full variable domain (missing parts from reference TRBV25-1 and TRBJ2-1): EADIYQTPRYLVIGTGKKITLECSQTMGHDKMYWYQQDPGMELHLIHYSYGVNSTEKGDLSSESTVSRIRTEHFPLTLESARPSHTSQYLCASSGRDRGDNEQFFGPGTRLTVL.